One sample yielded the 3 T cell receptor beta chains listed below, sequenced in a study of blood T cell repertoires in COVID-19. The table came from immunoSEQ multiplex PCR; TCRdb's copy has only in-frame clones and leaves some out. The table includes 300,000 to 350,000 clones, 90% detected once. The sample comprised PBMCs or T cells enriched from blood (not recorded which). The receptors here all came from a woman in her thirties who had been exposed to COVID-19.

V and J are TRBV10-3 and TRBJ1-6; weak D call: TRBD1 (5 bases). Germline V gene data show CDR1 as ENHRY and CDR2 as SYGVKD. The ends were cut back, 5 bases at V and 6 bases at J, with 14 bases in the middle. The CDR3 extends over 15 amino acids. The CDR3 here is CAISPKGLGNSPLHF. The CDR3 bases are TGTGCCATCAGTCCAAAGGGGCTCGGTAATTCACCCCTCCACTTT.

The CDR3 sequence: CASRPDQATGNEKLFF. CDR3 DNA sequence: TGTGCCAGCAGACCAGACCAGGCAACTGGGAATGAAAAACTGTTTTTT. V is TRBV6-4 and J is TRBJ1-4; D gene uncertain. Germline V gives CDR1 MRHNA, CDR2 SNTAGT. Trimming shortened V by 6 bases and J by 5 bases, and 19 bases separated the two germline ends. This CDR3 region has 16 residues.

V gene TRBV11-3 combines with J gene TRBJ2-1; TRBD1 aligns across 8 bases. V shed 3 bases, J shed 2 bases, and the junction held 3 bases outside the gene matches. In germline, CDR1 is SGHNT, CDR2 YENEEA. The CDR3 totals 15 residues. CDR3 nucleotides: TGTGCCAGCAGCTTCGGACAGGGCCCCTACAATGAGCAGTTCTTC. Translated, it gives CASSFGQGPYNEQFF.